Listed below are T cell receptor beta chains from one sample, sequenced in a study of OX40 agonist ivuxolimab in advanced cancers. Profiled with immunoSEQ multiplex PCR; TCRdb holds only in-frame clones, not every one. The data contain about 50,000 clones, around 87% of them seen just once; the ten biggest clones take up 1.9%. The material sequenced was CD4+ or CD8+ T cells sorted from blood, taken in a trial of the OX40 agonist ivuxolimab. These receptors were obtained from an adult with an advanced solid tumor such as melanoma, head and neck, liver or kidney cancer. Both conserved end residues are part of each CDR3.

J gene	V gene	CDR3 protein
TRBJ2-2	TRBV2	CASSPGTSGKTGELFF
TRBJ1-1	TRBV27	CASSLSGQVEAFF
TRBJ2-2	TRBV28	CASNPVSGRASTGELFF
TRBJ1-4	TRBV7-9	CASSLGGQSNEKLFF
TRBJ2-3	TRBV5-6	CASSLVGSSTDTQYF
TRBJ1-5	TRBV5-1	CASSFLGTANQPQHF
TRBJ2-7	TRBV18	CASSLGQGRGSSYEQYF
TRBJ2-5	TRBV27	CASSPEAPFVTQYF
TRBJ2-2	TRBV7-9	CASSLMGGGAGELFF
TRBJ1-1	TRBV9	CASSADRGEAFF
TRBJ2-1	TRBV11-2	CASSPTPRGYNEQFF